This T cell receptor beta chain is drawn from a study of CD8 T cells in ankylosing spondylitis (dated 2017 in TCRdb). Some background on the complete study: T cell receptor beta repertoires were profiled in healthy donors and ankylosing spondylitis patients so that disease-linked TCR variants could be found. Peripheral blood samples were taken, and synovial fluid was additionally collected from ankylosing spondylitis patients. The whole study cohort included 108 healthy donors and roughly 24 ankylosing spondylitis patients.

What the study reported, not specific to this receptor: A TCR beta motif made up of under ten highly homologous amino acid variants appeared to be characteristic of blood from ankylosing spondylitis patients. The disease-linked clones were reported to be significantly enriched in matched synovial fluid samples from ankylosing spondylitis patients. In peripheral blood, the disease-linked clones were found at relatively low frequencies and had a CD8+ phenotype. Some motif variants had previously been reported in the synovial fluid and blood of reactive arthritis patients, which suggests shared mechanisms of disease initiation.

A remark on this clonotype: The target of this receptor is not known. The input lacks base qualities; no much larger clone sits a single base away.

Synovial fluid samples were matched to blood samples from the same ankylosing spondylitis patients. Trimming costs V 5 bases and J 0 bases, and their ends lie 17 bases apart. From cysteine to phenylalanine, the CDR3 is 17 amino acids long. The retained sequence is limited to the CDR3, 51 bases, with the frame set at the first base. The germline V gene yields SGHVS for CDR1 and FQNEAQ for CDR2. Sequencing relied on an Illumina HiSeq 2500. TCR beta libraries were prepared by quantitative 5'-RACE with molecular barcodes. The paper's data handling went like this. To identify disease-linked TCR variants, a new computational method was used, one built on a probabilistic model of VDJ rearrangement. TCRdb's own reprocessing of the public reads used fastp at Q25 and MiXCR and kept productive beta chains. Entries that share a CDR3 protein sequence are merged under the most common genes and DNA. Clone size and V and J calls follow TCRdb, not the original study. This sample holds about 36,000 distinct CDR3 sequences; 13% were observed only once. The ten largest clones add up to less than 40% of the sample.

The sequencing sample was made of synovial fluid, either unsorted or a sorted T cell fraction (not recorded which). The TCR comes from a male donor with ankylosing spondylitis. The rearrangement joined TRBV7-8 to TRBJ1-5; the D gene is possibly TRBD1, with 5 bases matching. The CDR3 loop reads CASSHPNGGYSNQPQHF. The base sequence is TGTGCCAGCAGCCACCCCAACGGGGGTTATAGCAATCAGCCCCAGCATTTT.